Sequencing of this T cell receptor (beta chain) was carried out in a study of control samples from healthy donors and cancer patients. Comment on this clone: Other DNA sequences in this sample translate to the same CDR3.

Clones were sequenced by immunoSEQ multiplex PCR, and TCRdb holds only the in-frame ones, with some missing. Of approximately 160,000 clones listed, 75% to 95% are singletons. The sample taken for sequencing was blood. The receptor comes from a middle-aged woman in good health.

DNA of the CDR3: TGTGCCAGCAGTGAAGGCTACGAGCAGTACTTC. It codes for CASSEGYEQYF. This rearrangement joins TRBV6-1 to TRBJ2-7; no clear D gene. The CDR3 loop spans 11 amino acids. V shed 1 base and J shed 3 bases, with 1 base lying between them. Per germline, CDR1 MNHNS and CDR2 SASEGT.